This passage covers 5 T cell receptor beta chains from one sample sequenced in a study of CD8 T cells in ankylosing spondylitis. TCRdb reanalysed the 5' RACE reads using MiXCR and keeps one entry per CDR3 protein. Here the sample spans hundreds of thousands of distinct CDR3 sequences, about 10% being singletons. These receptors have no known antigen. Findings of the study overall: Several highly homologous variants made up a TCR beta motif that seemed to typify ankylosing spondylitis blood.

The sequenced sample was blood, either unsorted or a sorted T cell fraction (not recorded which). These receptors came from a male donor with ankylosing spondylitis.

This rearrangement joins TRBV5-1 to TRBJ2-7; 9 bases are shared with TRBD1. V shed 5 bases and J 4 bases; nucleotides not matched to a gene: 7. The CDR3 spans 14 residues. Looked up from germline, CDR1 is SGHRS and CDR2 is YFSETQ. CDR3 DNA: TGCGCCAGCAGGAAACAGGGGGCAACATACGAGCAGTACTTC. This encodes CASRKQGATYEQYF.

The rearrangement joins TRBV7-2 to TRBJ2-3; D remains ambiguous. Germline loops: CDR1 SGHTA, CDR2 FQGNSA. This CDR3 has 15 amino acids. The V end lost 5 bases, the J end lost 1 base, and 13 bases lay between the germline ends. The CDR3 region is CASSRQGPRTDTQYF. The CDR3 DNA follows: TGTGCCAGCAGCAGACAAGGCCCCCGCACAGATACGCAGTATTTT.

This clonotype was picked up a small number of times. The gene calls are TRBV9 and TRBJ1-5, with no clear D. Germline CDR1 SGDLS, CDR2 YYNGEE. The ends were cut back, 0 bases at V and 5 bases at J, with 6 bases in the middle. The CDR3 spans 13 residues. The CDR3 sequence: CASSVEVDQPQHF. The DNA of the CDR3 is TGTGCCAGCAGCGTAGAAGTAGATCAGCCCCAGCATTTT.

There are a few counts of this clonotype. The rearrangement links TRBV20-1 to TRBJ2-3, with D perhaps assigned TRBD1 or TRBD2 (5 bases each). CDR1 and CDR2 (germline): DFQATT, SNEGSKA (reference sequence). V was pared by 0 bases and J by 1 base, with 17 bases between. This CDR3 region has 17 residues. The CDR3 sequence is CSARDRVGKQGTDTQYF. DNA for the CDR3: TGCAGTGCTAGAGATCGCGTCGGGAAACAGGGCACAGATACGCAGTATTTT.

This clonotype was seen repeatedly, ten times or more. The chain is built from TRBV20-1 and TRBJ1-3; possible D gene TRBD1, 5 bases. Germline loops: CDR1 DFQATT, CDR2 SNEGSKA (reference sequence). V was cut by 5 bases and J by 0 bases, with 11 bases left in between. The CDR3 sequence is 14 residues long. The CDR3 DNA reads TGCAGTGCTCTGGAGGGGCGCTCTGGAAACACCATATATTTT. It encodes CSALEGRSGNTIYF.